The present T cell receptor beta chain was sequenced within a study of blood T cell repertoires in COVID-19. For the study at large: T cells, B-cell-depleted T cells, or PBMCs provided the cDNA or gDNA that served as material.

Generated by immunoSEQ multiplex PCR, the TCRdb table keeps only in-frame clones and is missing some. The profile covers some 290,000 clones, with roughly nine tenths appearing a single time and 3.9% taken by the ten largest. The germline CDR1 and CDR2 sequences are MGHDK and SYGVNS. The V gene lost 1 base and the J gene lost 1 base, with 7 bases spanning the gap. The CDR3 runs to 14 residues. The origin of this receptor is a woman aged 25 to 39 who had been exposed to COVID-19. The V call is TRBV25-1, the J call TRBJ1-1; unclear D gene. Sequencing used PBMCs or T cells enriched from blood (not recorded which). CDR3 region: CASSELAENTEAFF. The CDR3 DNA follows: TGTGCCAGCAGTGAATTAGCCGAGAACACTGAAGCTTTCTTT.